This TCR beta chain was retrieved from a study of blood T cell repertoires in COVID-19 (dated by TCRdb to the early 2020s). At the level of the whole study: Samples covering the acute and convalescent phases of COVID-19 were provided by collaborators in the United States, Italy and Spain. The material from the prospective study consisted of cDNA or gDNA derived from T cells, B-cell-depleted T cells, or PBMCs. Subjects who had been exposed to COVID-19, were actively infected with it, or had recovered from it provided the deeply sampled blood TCRbeta repertoires that made up the dataset. The repertoires were made available in a free public database intended to serve as a resource for research on the immune response to SARS-CoV-2. The samples were drawn from two sources: the first 160 participants of the ongoing ImmuneRACE study, and 1,254 subjects contributed by 6 global collaborators. Sample metadata almost always included a de-identified subject ID, COVID-19 status, age in years and sex. Where available, HLA class I and class II types were taken from metadata supplied by the sample provider and were not determined by assay-based typing.

Study-wide findings and limitations: How much clinical and demographic metadata was included differed by source and by participant, and the metadata was provided uncurated.

The CDR3 contains 13 residues, cysteine and phenylalanine counted. Only the CDR3 DNA is retained, 39 bases long and in frame from the first base. From the germline V gene, CDR1 is SGDLS and CDR2 is YYNGEE. Trimming removed 0 bases from V and 2 bases from J, leaving 5 bases between the germline ends. In the case of this clone: Its binding antigen is unknown. There are no base qualities to consult, and no much larger clone falls within one base.

Whole blood was collected in K2EDTA tubes by collaborating institutions according to the institutions' own protocols. For TCRbeta analysis, collaborators shipped samples as frozen whole blood, isolated PBMCs, or DNA extracted from either of those sample types. The immunoSEQ Assay, a bias-controlled multiplex PCR, was used to amplify TCRbeta CDR3 regions from genomic DNA. The authors processed their data as follows. The number of nucleated cells in each sample was estimated from the amplification of reference gene primers within the assay. Sequence reads were collapsed and filtered to measure the absolute abundance of every unique TCRbeta CDR3 rearrangement. For each sample, productive Simpson clonality was calculated by taking the square root of Simpson's diversity index across productive rearrangements. TCRdb stores this immuneACCESS table with in-frame sequences only. Part of the clones is absent; in the studies checked, under half of the shortfall reflects unresolved V genes, and no reason is known for the rest. For V, J and clone size, that table is used; D and trimming come from the DNA. The sample data list some 100,000 clones, and about 87% of these were observed just once. The ten top clones hold around 1.2% of the sample.

The specimen was peripheral blood. The TCR was taken from a human donor in a cohort sampled during active COVID-19. The rearrangement combines TRBV9 with TRBJ1-2; the D gene cannot be resolved reliably. The DNA reads as follows: TGTGCCAGCAGCGTAGTACAGAACTATGGCTACACCTTC. Its protein reads: CASSVVQNYGYTF.